These 32 T cell receptor beta chains originate from one sample sequenced in a study of Graves' ophthalmopathy and Graves' hyperthyroidism. Using RNA transcripts, the TCR beta CDR3 regions were amplified. A first-round RT-PCR used HTBI primers, followed by a second-round multiplex PCR. TCRdb recomputed calls from the multiplex PCR reads with MiXCR, one row per CDR3 protein. The sample yields around 1.1 million distinct CDR3 sequences, about two fifths seen once. What was sequenced was peripheral blood or thyroid tissue (not recorded which). These receptors came from an adult man with Graves' hyperthyroidism.

In its sample, this clonotype was seen a few times. Written as DNA, the CDR3 is TGCAGCTTGGGCGGCAACTACGAGCAGTACTTC. Protein: CSLGGNYEQYF. The chain has TRBV20-1 and TRBJ2-7; D unclear. CDR1 DFQATT and CDR2 SNEGSKA come from the germline V gene (reference sequence). The CDR3 spans 11 residues.

About this clonotype: The CDR3 ends on some other residue instead of the conserved phenylalanine or tryptophan, so this is likely a read error. Because the CDR3's place on the DNA is in doubt, the DNA is left out and the CDR3 is given as listed by TCRdb. The CDR3 loop is CASSERTL. The chain links TRBV9 to TRBJ2-3; the table's D gene call, TRBD2, was not cross checked with the DNA. The germline V gene encodes CDR1 SGDLS and CDR2 YYNGEE. The CDR3 sequence runs 8 residues, both termini included.

This clonotype was seen ten or more times. The V call is TRBV7-2, the J call TRBJ2-5; the D is unclear. The CDR3 consists of 13 residues. Germline lookup yields CDR1 SGHTA and CDR2 FQGNSA. V lost 2 bases to trimming and J lost 3 bases, with 7 bases between them. CDR3 nucleotide sequence: TGTGCCAGCAGCTTATATCAGGAAGAGACCCAGTACTTC. It encodes CASSLYQEETQYF.

The chain combines TRBV30 with TRBJ1-5; 9 bases are a match to TRBD1. The CDR3 extends over 15 amino acids. Germline assignment: CDR1 GTSNPN and CDR2 SVGIG (reference sequence). The junction had 7 bases not matched to a gene; V was cut back by 5 bases and J by 2 bases. CDR3 coding DNA: TGTGCCTGGCAGACCGGGACAGGGCGCAATCAGCCCCAGCATTTT. Amino acids: CAWQTGTGRNQPQHF. The full variable domain, rest sourced from reference TRBV30 and TRBJ1-5, is SQTIHQWPATLVQPVGSPLSLECTVEGTSNPNLYWYRQAAGRGLQLLFYSVGIGQISSEVPQNLSASRPQDRQFILSSKKLLLSDSGFYLCAWQTGTGRNQPQHFGDGTRLSIL.

Here the CDR3 reads CASSGDRGRGEQYF. The CDR3 nucleotides are TGTGCCAGCAGTGGGGACAGGGGTCGAGGCGAGCAGTACTTC. The rearrangement joins TRBV25-1 to TRBJ2-7, with 10 bases matching TRBD1. The germline gives CDR1 MGHDK, CDR2 SYGVNS. With 4 bases clipped from V and 6 bases from J, the junction kept 6 bases outside the gene matches. The CDR3 runs to 14 residues.

In the case of this clonotype: A clone one base away is much larger, so this may be a read error. The chain has TRBV29-1 and TRBJ1-1; D not certain. CDR3 length equals 10 residues. V was pared by 1 base and J by 4 bases, with 1 base between. Germline values: CDR1 SQVTM, CDR2 ANQGSEA. CDR3 coding DNA: TGCAGCGTTGAAGCCACTGAAGCTTTCTTT. This translates into CSVEATEAFF.

This clonotype was seen many times. The V gene is TRBV7-6, the J gene TRBJ2-2; maybe TRBD1 (5 bases). V lost 4 bases and J 1 base, leaving 10 bases between the germline ends. Looked up from germline, CDR1 is SGHVS and CDR2 is FNYEAQ. The CDR3 sequence is 15 residues long. The CDR3 sequence: CASSYRHENTGELFF. In DNA form, the CDR3 reads TGTGCCAGCAGCTACAGGCACGAGAACACCGGGGAGCTGTTTTTT.

This clonotype has more than one count but fewer than ten. The chain carries TRBV19 and TRBJ1-5; 9 bases are a match to TRBD1. The CDR3 totals 16 residues. Germline V gives CDR1 LNHDA, CDR2 SQIVND (reference sequence). V trimming: 0 bases; J trimming: 1 base; junction bases outside the gene matches: 1. CDR3 region: CASSIETGGSNQPQHF. CDR3 DNA sequence: TGTGCCAGTAGTATAGAGACAGGGGGAAGCAATCAGCCCCAGCATTTT.

This clonotype was observed many times. The chain employs TRBV5-6 and TRBJ2-7; tentatively, D is TRBD1 (6 bases). Trimming removed 4 bases at V and 2 bases at J, with 10 bases between. Germline V CDR1 and CDR2: SGHDT, YYEEEE. The CDR3 is 13 residues long. The chain's CDR3 is CASSHDRPYEQYF. The CDR3 nucleotides are TGTGCCAGCAGCCACGACAGGCCCTACGAGCAGTACTTC.

V gene TRBV2 combines with J gene TRBJ2-5; a weak D match, TRBD1 (6 bases). CDR3 size: 13 residues. Germline CDR1 is SNHLY and CDR2 is FYNNEI. The germline V and J ends were trimmed by 7 bases and 5 bases, with 14 bases remaining between them. Here the CDR3 DNA reads TGTGCCAGCAACGAGGGACAAATGGAGACCCAGTACTTC. This encodes CASNEGQMETQYF.

This clonotype showed up just a few times. This chain joins TRBV19 and TRBJ2-7; possible D gene TRBD2, 6 bases. Germline V gives CDR1 LNHDA, CDR2 SQIVND (reference sequence). The CDR3 contains 17 residues. V was shortened by 0 bases and J by 0 bases, with 15 bases between the two germline ends. CDR3 coding DNA: TGTGCCAGTAGTATAGATGGGCGGGGAATATCCTCCTACGAGCAGTACTTC. Translated, it gives CASSIDGRGISSYEQYF.

This rearrangement joins TRBV25-1 to TRBJ1-5; 7 bases line up with TRBD1. CDR1 is MGHDK and CDR2 is SYGVNS in the germline V gene. The ends lost 7 bases at V and 6 bases at J; junction bases unmatched: 12. CDR3 length: 15 amino acids. In nucleotides, the CDR3 is TGTGCCAGCATGCCCACAGGGGTTGACGGTCAGCCCCAGCATTTT. The encoded protein is CASMPTGVDGQPQHF.

This clonotype was observed many times. A read error may account for a junction end that differs from germline. The chain employs TRBV25-1 and TRBJ1-4; D not certain. CDR3 length equals 13 residues. Germline V gene data show CDR1 as MGHDK and CDR2 as SYGVNS. The CDR3 DNA is TGCGCCAGCAGCACGGCGACTAATGAAAAACTGTTTTTT. Translating it yields CASSTATNEKLFF.

This clonotype was counted at least ten times. The chain has TRBV12-3 or TRBV12-4 and TRBJ2-7; possibly TRBD2 for D (6 bases). V lost 6 bases, J lost 3 bases, and 15 bases lay in between. The CDR3 sequence is 14 residues long. CDR3 DNA: TGTGCCAGCAGCCCCAGACTAGGGGTCTACGAGCAGTACTTC. Protein sequence: CASSPRLGVYEQYF.

At least ten counts were recorded for this clonotype. The V call is TRBV5-1, the J call TRBJ1-6, with D unclear. The ends were cut back, 0 bases at V and 7 bases at J, with 14 bases in the middle. Germline-derived CDR1 and CDR2 are SGHRS and YFSETQ. The CDR3 contains 16 residues. CDR3 coding DNA: TGCGCCAGCAGCTTGGAGGGATCTCCGAACAATTCACCCCTCCACTTT. It specifies CASSLEGSPNNSPLHF.

The sample holds a few counts of this clonotype. The rearrangement uses TRBV29-1 and TRBJ2-5, with unresolved D. V was trimmed by 8 bases and J by 3 bases, leaving 10 bases between them. The CDR3 contains 11 residues. Looked up from germline, CDR1 is SQVTM and CDR2 is ANQGSEA. This CDR3 reads CSLNVEETQYF. The CDR3 DNA reads as TGCAGCTTGAACGTTGAAGAGACCCAGTACTTC.

The V call is TRBV5-5, the J call TRBJ2-7; TRBD2 agrees at 10 bases. Unmatched junction bases numbered 7, after V lost 3 bases and J lost 4 bases. Per the germline V gene, CDR1 is SGHKS and CDR2 is YYEKEE (reference sequence). CDR3 length equals 15 residues. CDR3 loop: CASSWANSGRYEQYF. CDR3 DNA sequence: TGTGCCAGCAGCTGGGCCAATAGCGGGAGGTACGAGCAGTACTTC.

In its sample, this clonotype was seen a few times. This rearrangement joins TRBV19 to TRBJ1-1, with TRBD1 identical over 7 bases. This CDR3 spans 12 amino acids. Germline V CDR1 and CDR2: LNHDA, SQIVND (reference sequence). Germline trimming cut 5 bases from V and 9 bases from J; bases unmatched to any gene: 6. The CDR3 sequence is CASSWEDRKAFF. The CDR3 DNA is TGTGCCAGTAGTTGGGAGGACAGGAAAGCTTTCTTT.

This clonotype showed up just a few times. The V and J genes are TRBV27 and TRBJ2-7; no clear D. Germline CDR1 is MNHEY and CDR2 is SMNVEV (reference sequence). The CDR3 length is 13 residues. V was trimmed by 11 bases and J by 5 bases, leaving 19 bases between them. In DNA form, the CDR3 reads TGTGCCGCAAGACCGGACCTGCACCACGAGCAGTACTTC. This translates into CAARPDLHHEQYF.

This clonotype was seen many times. This chain uses TRBV2 with TRBJ2-7; 12 bases align to TRBD1. Germline V lookup: CDR1 SNHLY, CDR2 FYNNEI. The CDR3 spans 14 residues. Trimming at V came to 6 bases and at J to 6 bases, leaving 6 bases not matched to a gene. Written as DNA, the CDR3 is TGTGCCAGCAGACCCGGGACAGGGGGCGCCGAGCAGTACTTC. This encodes CASRPGTGGAEQYF.

Details on this clonotype: One junction end does not reproduce the germline sequence, and a read error may be involved. V and J are TRBV10-2 and TRBJ2-7; D might be TRBD1 (5 bases). The CDR3 extends over 16 amino acids. The V gene's germline CDR1 is WSHSY and CDR2 SAAADI. Here the CDR3 DNA reads TGTGCCAGCAGTTTCCGCAGGGATTCGTGGGTCTACGAGCAGTACTTC. This codes for CASSFRRDSWVYEQYF.

J is TRBJ2-5 and V is TRBV7-2; 10 nucleotides match TRBD2. Germline V gene data show CDR1 as SGHTA and CDR2 as FQGNSA. J lost 3 bases, V lost 8 bases, and 9 bases had no gene match. This CDR3 has 15 residues. Written as DNA, the CDR3 is TGTGCCAGCGGCACTAGCGGGGCTAGCGAAGAGACCCAGTACTTC. Its protein product is CASGTSGASEETQYF. Together with reference TRBV7-2 and TRBJ2-5, the CDR3 gives the full variable domain: GAGVSQSPSNKVTEKGKDVELRCDPISGHTALYWYRQSLGQGLEFLIYFQGNSAPDKSGLPSDRFSAERTGGSVSTLTIQRTQQEDSAVYLCASGTSGASEETQYFGPGTRLLVL.

This clonotype has only one observation. This chain links TRBV2 with TRBJ1-1, with D tentatively TRBD1 (6 bases). Germline values: CDR1 SNHLY, CDR2 FYNNEI. V was clipped by 3 bases and J by 4 bases, with 15 bases between them. The CDR3 contains 15 residues. The CDR3 region is CASSEGRGSGTEAFF. CDR3 nucleotides: TGTGCCAGCAGTGAGGGCAGGGGATCTGGCACTGAAGCTTTCTTT.

This chain uses TRBV10-3 with TRBJ1-5, with 11 bases that match TRBD1. The germline gives CDR1 ENHRY, CDR2 SYGVKD. Unmatched junction bases numbered 6, after V lost 10 bases and J lost 4 bases. The CDR3 spans 14 residues. CDR3 nucleotide sequence: TGTGCCACAGGGACAGGGGGGGCGAATCAGCCCCAGCATTTT. Its protein is CATGTGGANQPQHF.

The chain recombines TRBV12-3 or TRBV12-4 with TRBJ2-7; D possibly corresponds to TRBD1 (6 bases). The CDR3 runs to 14 residues. V lost 7 bases to trimming and J lost 2 bases, with 15 bases between them. This chain's CDR3 is CASTPRDNTYEQYF. In DNA form, the CDR3 reads TGTGCCAGCACCCCCCGGGACAACACCTACGAGCAGTACTTC.

The chain carries TRBV6-4 and TRBJ2-5, with D hard to call. V shed 5 bases and J shed 9 bases, with 16 bases lying between them. This CDR3 contains 13 residues. The germline CDR1 and CDR2 sequences are MRHNA and SNTAGT. CDR3 sequence (DNA): TGTGCCAGCAGTTACGAAGGGAACGCGCCCCAGTACTTC. Amino acids: CASSYEGNAPQYF.

This clonotype has a count of ten or more. The chain has TRBV12-3 or TRBV12-4 and TRBJ1-1; D call uncertain. CDR3 size: 12 residues. V lost 3 bases to trimming and J lost 5 bases, with 7 bases between them. DNA of the CDR3: TGTGCCAGCAGTTTCCCGGAGACTGAAGCTTTCTTT. Its protein product is CASSFPETEAFF.

There are a few counts of this clonotype. This sequence joins TRBV6-2 or TRBV6-3 and TRBJ2-2, with TRBD1 as a possible D gene (5 bases). Trimming took 2 bases from V and 5 from J, leaving 12 bases between them. The CDR3 loop spans 15 amino acids. The V gene's germline CDR1 is MNHEY and CDR2 SVGEGT. The CDR3 sequence: CASSYLDTRTGELFF. CDR3 nucleotides: TGTGCCAGCAGTTACCTGGACACTCGGACCGGGGAGCTGTTTTTT.

The V and J genes are TRBV10-3 and TRBJ2-7; 15 bases align to TRBD2. The V segment lost 0 bases and the J segment 6 bases; nucleotides outside the gene matches: 3. CDR3 length: 16 amino acids. Germline CDR1 reads ENHRY; CDR2 reads SYGVKD. The CDR3 is CAISESGLAGGREQYF. DNA for the CDR3: TGTGCCATCAGTGAGTCGGGACTAGCGGGAGGACGCGAGCAGTACTTC.

This chain connects TRBV7-9 to TRBJ2-2; 9 bases map to TRBD2. The germline gives CDR1 SEHNR, CDR2 FQNEAQ (reference sequence). V was pared by 6 bases and J by 1 base, with 3 bases of the junction left unmatched. The CDR3 consists of 15 residues. The CDR3 bases are TGTGCCAGCAGGATGACTAGCGGGAACACCGGGGAGCTGTTTTTT. Residues: CASRMTSGNTGELFF. Filled out from reference TRBV7-9 and TRBJ2-2, the complete variable domain reads DTGVSQNPRHKITKRGQNVTFRCDPISEHNRLYWYRQTLGQGPEFLTYFQNEAQLEKSRLLSDRFSAERPKGSFSTLEIQRTEQGDSAMYLCASRMTSGNTGELFFGEGSRLTVL.

The rearrangement uses TRBV7-9 and TRBJ2-5; D perhaps matches TRBD2 (6 bases). CDR1 and CDR2 from the germline V gene are SEHNR and FQNEAQ (reference sequence). CDR3 length equals 13 residues. Trimming shortened V by 1 base and J by 9 bases, and 12 bases separated the two germline ends. The CDR3 reads CASSLDHGTSQYF. The CDR3 nucleotides are TGTGCCAGCAGCTTAGATCACGGGACTTCCCAGTACTTC.

This clonotype occurred many times. This sequence joins TRBV12-3 or TRBV12-4 and TRBJ1-5; D gene unclear. The CDR3 is 15 residues long. Trimming shortened V by 5 bases and J by 1 base, and 12 bases separated the two germline ends. The CDR3 DNA reads as TGTGCCAGCAGTGGGCATAGCCAGAGCAATCAGCCCCAGCATTTT. Translation: CASSGHSQSNQPQHF.